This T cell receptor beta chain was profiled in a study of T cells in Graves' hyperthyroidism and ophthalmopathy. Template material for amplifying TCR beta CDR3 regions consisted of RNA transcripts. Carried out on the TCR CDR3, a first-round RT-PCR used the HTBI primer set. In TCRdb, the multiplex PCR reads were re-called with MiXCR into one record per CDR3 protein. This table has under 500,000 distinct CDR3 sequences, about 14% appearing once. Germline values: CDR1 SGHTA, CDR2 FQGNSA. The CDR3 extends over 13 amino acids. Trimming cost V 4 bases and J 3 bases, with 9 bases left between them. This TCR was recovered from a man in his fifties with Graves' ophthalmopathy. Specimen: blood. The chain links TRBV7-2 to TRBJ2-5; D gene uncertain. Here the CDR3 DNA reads TGTGCCAGCAGCTCGTTAGTCGAAGAGACCCAGTACTTC. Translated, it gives CASSSLVEETQYF.